This T cell receptor beta chain was recorded in a study of graft-versus-host responses after intestinal transplantation. The repertoire was sequenced with immunoSEQ multiplex PCR; TCRdb's copy has only in-frame clones and lacks some. This sample yields 40,000 to 60,000 clones, of which approximately 84% are seen a single time; around 0.48% belongs to the top ten. Trimming took 4 bases from V and 5 from J, leaving 8 bases between them. Germline V gene lookup returns CDR1 MNHNS and CDR2 SASEGT. The length of the CDR3 is 12 residues. For this clone: Its antigen is not known. Within the sample, other DNA sequences also encode this same CDR3.

The TCR comes from a human donor who was the organ donor for an intestinal transplant. The specimen was unstimulated CD4+ T cells sorted from spleen or lymph node cells, collected before transplant. The chain has TRBV6-1 and TRBJ1-2; D is undetermined. CDR3 loop: CASSVKGYGYTF. The CDR3 DNA is TGTGCCAGCAGTGTGAAAGGGTATGGCTACACCTTC.